These 25 T cell receptor beta chains were all obtained from the same sample, sequenced in a study of shared clonotypes between healthy human individuals. Profiled with immunoSEQ multiplex PCR; TCRdb holds only in-frame clones, not every one. The sample records roughly 2.2 million clones, more than 85% being singletons. Sequencing was done on a sample of naive CD4+ T cells from PBMCs. Subset meaning: CD45RA+ positively selected. The receptor set was obtained from a man aged 18 to 35 in good health. Some clones in this sample may be carry-over from other donors' samples.

This clone has a handful of counts. J is TRBJ2-7 and V is TRBV29-1; D unresolved. V lost 5 bases to trimming and J lost 5 bases, with 19 bases between them. CDR1 and CDR2 from the germline V gene are SQVTM and ANQGSEA. The CDR3 contains 14 residues. CDR3 residues: CSVIRSHEMDEQYF. The CDR3 DNA is TGCAGCGTTATCAGGAGCCATGAGATGGACGAGCAGTACTTC.

The rearrangement joins TRBV30 to TRBJ1-4; D uncertain. This CDR3 spans 13 amino acids. Trimming left V 6 bases short and J 4 bases short, with 12 bases between. The germline gives CDR1 GTSNPN, CDR2 SVGIG (reference sequence). CDR3 sequence: CACSTTFNEKLFF. The CDR3, as DNA: TGTGCCTGCTCCACCACATTTAATGAAAAACTGTTTTTT.

Comment on this clone: Other DNA variants within this sample encode the same CDR3. The chain is built from TRBV28 and TRBJ2-1; the D is unclear. Trimming removed 4 bases from V and 5 bases from J, with 3 bases in between. Germline CDR1 and CDR2: MDHEN and SYDVKM. CDR3 size: 11 residues. The CDR3 coding sequence is TGTGCCAGCAGTTCTAACAATGAGCAGTTCTTC. Its protein is CASSSNNEQFF.

Notes on this clone: The same CDR3 also results from other DNA sequences found in this sample. The chain joins TRBV7-8 to TRBJ2-1; TRBD1 aligns across 11 bases. Per germline, CDR1 SGHVS and CDR2 FQNEAQ. V was clipped by 5 bases and J by 1 base; unmatched bases: 4. The length of the CDR3 is 16 residues. The chain's CDR3 is CASSLGTGGSYNEQFF. The CDR3 bases are TGTGCCAGCAGCCTAGGGACAGGGGGTTCCTACAATGAGCAGTTCTTC.

The rearrangement joins TRBV5-1 to TRBJ2-2; D might be TRBD2 (6 bases). This CDR3 has 17 amino acids. From germline, CDR1 is SGHRS and CDR2 YFSETQ. Trimming removed 2 bases from V and 5 bases from J, with 19 bases in between. CDR3: CASSFDAGSSATGELFF. Written as DNA, the CDR3 is TGCGCCAGCAGCTTTGATGCGGGATCTAGTGCTACCGGGGAGCTGTTTTTT.

The V gene is TRBV27, the J gene TRBJ2-1, with D maybe TRBD2 (6 bases). The CDR3 spans 18 residues. The germline V gene encodes CDR1 MNHEY and CDR2 SMNVEV (reference sequence). Trimming removed 6 bases at V and 6 bases at J, with 27 bases between. CDR3 nucleotide sequence: TGTGCCAGCAGACTCTCCGGGACTTCCTACCCCAGCGTCAATGAGCAGTTCTTC. It codes for CASRLSGTSYPSVNEQFF.

The chain has TRBV7-9 and TRBJ2-7, with TRBD2 matching 9 bases. Losses at the gene ends were 2 bases for V and 4 bases for J; bases not matched to a gene: 3. Germline loops: CDR1 SEHNR, CDR2 FQNEAQ (reference sequence). The CDR3 loop spans 14 amino acids. CDR3 coding DNA: TGTGCCAGCAGCTTATCCGGACTAGCGTACGAGCAGTACTTC. Translation gives CASSLSGLAYEQYF.

This sequence joins TRBV15 and TRBJ2-1; perhaps TRBD1 as D (6 bases). Per the germline V gene, CDR1 is LNHNV and CDR2 is YYDKDF (reference sequence). V was pared by 0 bases and J by 8 bases, with 32 bases between. The CDR3 runs to 21 residues. The CDR3 DNA is TGTGCCACCAGCAGAGATGGAAGTTGGGGCGGGCCGGAGCATAGGACAGATGAGCAGTTCTTC. This gives the protein CATSRDGSWGGPEHRTDEQFF.

This clone was detected a few times. At the DNA level, this CDR3 is encoded by other sequences in the same sample as well. The CDR3 loop reads CASSLRGAEAFF. In nucleotides, the CDR3 is TGTGCCAGCAGCTTGCGGGGAGCTGAAGCTTTCTTT. J is TRBJ1-1 and V is TRBV5-4; D is ambiguous. Deletions cut 1 base from V and 6 bases from J, with 7 bases between. The CDR3 loop spans 12 amino acids. CDR1 is SGHNT, CDR2 YYREEE, per germline (reference sequence).

J is TRBJ1-3 and V is TRBV9; D is unresolved. Germline CDR1 reads SGDLS; CDR2 reads YYNGEE. CDR3 size: 16 residues. Trimming removed 3 bases at V and 0 bases at J, with 13 bases between. CDR3 amino acids: CASSDSYGSSGNTIYF. CDR3 nucleotide sequence: TGTGCCAGCAGCGACTCCTACGGTAGCTCTGGAAACACCATATATTTT.

On this clone: Other DNA sequences in the same sample also yield this CDR3. V usage is TRBV29-1 and J usage is TRBJ2-6; D is unresolved. The CDR3 is 12 amino acids. CDR1 SQVTM and CDR2 ANQGSEA come from the germline V gene. V gave up 2 bases and J gave up 4 bases, with 3 bases separating them. The CDR3 nucleotides read TGCAGCGTTGAATCCGGGGCCAACGTCCTGACTTTC. It yields the protein CSVESGANVLTF.

The CDR3 bases are TGTGCCAGCAGAGGGGAAACAGGGGGGAGCTACGAGCAGTACTTC. Its translation is CASRGETGGSYEQYF. The genes are TRBV28 and TRBJ2-5, with 8 bases aligning to TRBD1. The J call may be incorrect, as the DNA end agrees better with TRBJ2-7. Germline CDR1 and CDR2: MDHEN and SYDVKM. CDR3 size: 15 residues.

The chain links TRBV5-1 to TRBJ1-2, with D possibly matching TRBD1 (6 bases). The CDR3 has 15 residues. The germline gives CDR1 SGHRS, CDR2 YFSETQ. The ends were cut back, 0 bases at V and 4 bases at J, with 13 bases in the middle. Here the CDR3 DNA reads TGCGCCAGCAGCTTGGAGTCAGGGGCTGCCTATGGCTACACCTTC. Translated: CASSLESGAAYGYTF.

The chain recombines TRBV28 with TRBJ2-7; 12 bases are a match to TRBD2. Germline assignment: CDR1 MDHEN and CDR2 SYDVKM. The CDR3 sequence is 16 residues long. The ends lost 6 bases at V and 2 bases at J; junction bases unmatched: 8. CDR3 region: CASSQPTSGGTYEQYF. The CDR3 coding sequence is TGTGCCAGCAGCCAGCCGACTAGCGGGGGTACCTACGAGCAGTACTTC.

CDR3 nucleotide sequence: TGTGCCAGCAGTTACTCACCAGCTTTAACCTTGCTAGGCTACACCTTC. Translated, it gives CASSYSPALTLLGYTF. V and J are TRBV6-5 and TRBJ1-2; the D is unclear. This CDR3 has 16 residues. The V end lost 0 bases, the J end lost 8 bases, and 19 bases lay between the germline ends. The germline CDR1 and CDR2 sequences are MNHEY and SVGAGI.

The genes are TRBV11-3 and TRBJ1-1; a possible D gene is TRBD1 (5 bases). The V end lost 1 base, the J end lost 2 bases, and 11 bases lay between the germline ends. The CDR3 consists of 15 residues. Germline V gene data show CDR1 as SGHNT and CDR2 as YENEEA. The DNA for the CDR3 is TGTGCCAGCAGCTTAGCAGGGACGGCTAACACTGAAGCTTTCTTT. This translates into CASSLAGTANTEAFF.

The chain is built from TRBV6-5 and TRBJ1-2; no clear D. The CDR3 runs 15 residues. Germline CDR1 MNHEY, CDR2 SVGAGI. With 2 bases removed from V and 0 bases from J, the gap between germline ends came to 10 bases. The CDR3 loop is CASSYEQFPNYGYTF. In DNA form, the CDR3 reads TGTGCCAGCAGTTACGAACAATTTCCTAACTATGGCTACACCTTC.

This rearrangement joins TRBV2 to TRBJ1-4; 12 nucleotides match TRBD1. The trim removed 6 bases at V and 5 bases at J, leaving 10 bases unmatched. Germline V gives CDR1 SNHLY, CDR2 FYNNEI. The CDR3 is 17 residues long. CDR3 sequence reads: CASSAGTGGDPNEKLFF. CDR3 nucleotide sequence: TGTGCCAGCAGCGCCGGGACAGGGGGCGACCCAAATGAAAAACTGTTTTTT.

As regards this clone: The same CDR3 arises from other DNA sequences in this sample as well. The rearrangement joins TRBV28 to TRBJ1-2; 7 bases fit TRBD1. The CDR3 totals 13 residues. Germline values: CDR1 MDHEN, CDR2 SYDVKM. With V trimmed by 4 bases and J by 2 bases, 1 base remained unmatched. In DNA form, the CDR3 reads TGTGCCAGCAGTTGGGGACAGAACTATGGCTACACCTTC. This gives the protein CASSWGQNYGYTF.

The genes are TRBV19 and TRBJ2-6; D is possibly TRBD1 (6 bases). Germline loops: CDR1 LNHDA, CDR2 SQIVND (reference sequence). The V and J ends lost 5 bases and 3 bases respectively, with 17 bases between them. The CDR3 is made up of 17 amino acids. CDR3 sequence reads: CASSAQGSPGGANVLTF. CDR3 DNA: TGTGCCAGTAGTGCACAGGGTTCTCCCGGTGGGGCCAACGTCCTGACTTTC.

This chain links TRBV6-6 with TRBJ2-7; the D gene could be TRBD1 or TRBD2 (6 bases each). This CDR3 spans 14 amino acids. Trimming removed 6 bases at V and 7 bases at J, with 19 bases between. CDR1 and CDR2 from the germline V gene are MNHNY and SVGAGI (reference sequence). The CDR3 coding sequence is TGTGCCAGCAGCCACGGACAGCTTGGGGGGGAGCAGTACTTC. Translating gives CASSHGQLGGEQYF.

The chain joins TRBV2 to TRBJ2-6; 8 bases align to TRBD1. V shed 8 bases, J shed 4 bases, and the junction held 10 bases outside the gene matches. The CDR3 spans 16 residues. The V gene's germline CDR1 is SNHLY and CDR2 FYNNEI. CDR3 in DNA: TGTGCCAGCTGGGGACAGGACCGTCCGGGGGCCAACGTCCTGACTTTC. This encodes CASWGQDRPGANVLTF.

V is TRBV2 and J is TRBJ2-2; D gene uncertain. This CDR3 is 14 amino acids long. V dropped 4 bases and J dropped 4 bases, with 10 bases sitting between them. Germline V gene sequence: CDR1 SNHLY, CDR2 FYNNEI. The CDR3 DNA reads as TGTGCCAGCAGTGTAGGCTTGGGCACCGGGGAGCTGTTTTTT. Protein product: CASSVGLGTGELFF.

The J gene is TRBJ2-3, the V gene TRBV5-1; possibly TRBD1 for D (5 bases). Trimming removed 5 bases at V and 4 bases at J, with 14 bases between. Germline CDR1 and CDR2: SGHRS and YFSETQ. The CDR3 loop spans 14 amino acids. This CDR3 is CASSDGAVADTQYF. The CDR3 nucleotides read TGCGCCAGCAGTGATGGGGCAGTTGCAGATACGCAGTATTTT.

CDR3: CASSPRQGLIETQYF. For the CDR3, the DNA is TGTGCCAGCAGTCCCCGACAGGGTTTGATAGAGACCCAGTACTTC. The chain employs TRBV27 and TRBJ2-5, with TRBD1 matching 7 bases. V lost 5 bases to trimming and J lost 4 bases; unmatched junction nucleotides: 10. This CDR3 has 15 amino acids. Germline CDR1 is MNHEY and CDR2 is SMNVEV (reference sequence).